This T cell receptor beta chain was sequenced for a study of blood T cell repertoires in COVID-19. V shed 5 bases, J shed 6 bases, and the junction held 14 bases outside the gene matches. The length of the CDR3 is 16 residues. CDR1 and CDR2 from the germline V gene are MDHEN and SYDVKM. The table came from immunoSEQ multiplex PCR; TCRdb's copy has only in-frame clones and leaves some out. This sample yields about 290,000 clones, of which approximately 86% are seen a single time; approximately 3.8% belongs to the top ten. Input material: peripheral blood. The source is a woman between 45 and 60 years old with active or convalescent COVID-19. The gene calls are TRBV28 and TRBJ2-7, with 9 positions matching TRBD1. The CDR3 nucleotides are TGTGCCAGCAGTCCTGCTACCGGGACAGGGTGGATCGAGCAGTACTTC. This translates into CASSPATGTGWIEQYF.